This T cell receptor (beta chain) stems from a study of cytomegalovirus exposure and HLA in healthy donors. Study-wide background: Falling in the Caucasian-associated ancestry cluster were 80% to 90% of 398 genotyped donors.

Each of the donors was a healthy bone marrow donor. This clone was recorded only once. PCR involved 60 Vbeta and 13 Jbeta primers. Sequenced by immunoSEQ multiplex PCR; TCRdb stores in-frame clones only, minus some. The sample carries 200,000 to 250,000 clones, roughly 83% recorded once. The CDR3 totals 17 residues. Losses at the gene ends were 6 bases for V and 6 bases for J; bases not matched to a gene: 10. Germline values: CDR1 MGHRA, CDR2 YSYEKL. This chain connects TRBV4-1 to TRBJ2-1, with 14 bases that match TRBD2. Sequencing was performed on PBMCs. This sequence was found in a girl aged 5-17 years in good health and CMV-seronegative. The CDR3 loop reads CASSRQGTSGSFNEQFF. The CDR3 DNA reads as TGCGCCAGCAGTCGCCAAGGGACTAGCGGGAGTTTCAATGAGCAGTTCTTC.